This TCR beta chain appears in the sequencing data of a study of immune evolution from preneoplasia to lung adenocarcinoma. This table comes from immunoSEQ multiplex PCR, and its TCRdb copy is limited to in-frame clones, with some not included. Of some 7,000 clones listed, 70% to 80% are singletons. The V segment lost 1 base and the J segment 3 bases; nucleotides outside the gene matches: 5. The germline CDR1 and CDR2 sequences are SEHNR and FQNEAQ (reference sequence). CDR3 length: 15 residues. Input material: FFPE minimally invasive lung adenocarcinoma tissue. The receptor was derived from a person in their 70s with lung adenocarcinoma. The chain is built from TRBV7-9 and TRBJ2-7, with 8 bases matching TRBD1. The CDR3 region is CASSLEGTGFYEQYF. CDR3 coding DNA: TGTGCCAGCAGCTTAGAAGGGACAGGTTTCTACGAGCAGTACTTC.